This T cell receptor beta chain was identified during a study of blood T cell repertoires in COVID-19. Germline V gene data show CDR1 as SQVTM and CDR2 as ANQGSEA. Trimming removed 7 bases at V and 1 base at J, with 5 bases between. This CDR3 has 12 amino acids. Clones were read by immunoSEQ multiplex PCR, and TCRdb kept only the in-frame ones, dropping some. The repertoire holds 250,000 to 350,000 clones, roughly 84% seen once, with 15% to 18% in the top ten. Specimen: peripheral blood. The receptor was derived from a person aged 70 to 79 with COVID-19, enrolled during active disease. The genes are TRBV29-1 and TRBJ2-6; D remains unclear. The CDR3 DNA follows: TGCAGCGCCGAGTCTGGGGCCAACGTCCTGACTTTC. Its protein is CSAESGANVLTF.